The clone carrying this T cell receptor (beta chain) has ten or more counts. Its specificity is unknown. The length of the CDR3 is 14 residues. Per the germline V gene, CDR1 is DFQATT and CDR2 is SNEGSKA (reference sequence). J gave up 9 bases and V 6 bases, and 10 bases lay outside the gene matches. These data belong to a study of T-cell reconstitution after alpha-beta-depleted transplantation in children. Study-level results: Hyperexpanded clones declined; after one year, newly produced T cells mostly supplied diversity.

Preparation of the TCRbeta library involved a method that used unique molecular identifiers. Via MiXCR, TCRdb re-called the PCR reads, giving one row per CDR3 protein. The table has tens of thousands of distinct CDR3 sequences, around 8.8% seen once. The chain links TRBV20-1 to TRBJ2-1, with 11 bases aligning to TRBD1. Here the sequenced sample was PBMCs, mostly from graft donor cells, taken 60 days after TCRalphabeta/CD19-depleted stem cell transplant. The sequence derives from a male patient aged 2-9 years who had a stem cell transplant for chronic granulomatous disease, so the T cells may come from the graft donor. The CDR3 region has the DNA TGCAGTGCGATCCGTTGGACAGGGGGCACTGAGCAGTTCTTC. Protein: CSAIRWTGGTEQFF.